This T cell receptor (beta chain) was recovered during a study of blood T cell repertoires in COVID-19. Across the study: The samples span acute and convalescent COVID-19 from the United States, Italy and Spain. T cells, B-cell-depleted T cells, or PBMCs provided the cDNA or gDNA that served as material.

Authors' data handling: Reference gene primer amplification in the assay estimated nucleated cell counts. The assay was immunoSEQ multiplex PCR, and TCRdb's table has in-frame clones only and misses some. The V and J calls and the clone size are those of that table, but D and trimming were determined from the DNA. This repertoire shows some 250,000 clones, approximately 90% found once; its top ten account for about 0.99%. Input material: peripheral blood. The sequence came from a woman aged 40 to 50 who had recovered from COVID-19.

The CDR3 loop is CASSSPVVSGNTIYF. CDR3 DNA sequence: TGCGCCAGCAGTTCCCCCGTAGTCTCTGGAAACACCATATATTTT. The chain joins TRBV10-1 to TRBJ1-3; D is unclear. The CDR3 sequence is 15 residues long. Germline CDR1 reads WNHNN; CDR2 reads SYGVQD (reference sequence). Between the trimmed V and J ends, which lost 5 bases and 0 bases, there was a span of 11 bases.